The 13 T cell receptor beta chains listed next were all sequenced from one sample in a study of blood T cell repertoires in COVID-19. TCRdb's table, derived via immunoSEQ multiplex PCR, lists solely in-frame clones and lacks some. The table lists about 100,000 clones, about 91% of them singletons. Material: peripheral blood. The receptors come from a man aged 50 to 60 with acute or convalescent COVID-19.

The gene calls are TRBV28 and TRBJ2-1, with TRBD2 matching over 9 bases. V was pared by 2 bases and J by 0 bases, with 2 bases of the junction left unmatched. This CDR3 contains 16 residues. Per germline, CDR1 MDHEN and CDR2 SYDVKM. The DNA for the CDR3 is TGTGCCAGCAGTTTACTAGCGGGGAGCTCCTACAATGAGCAGTTCTTC. Translating it yields CASSLLAGSSYNEQFF.

The chain has TRBV5-8 and TRBJ1-2, with TRBD1 matching 9 bases. The CDR3 is made up of 13 amino acids. V gave up 8 bases and J gave up 8 bases; unmatched junction bases: 10. Looked up from germline, CDR1 is SGHTS and CDR2 is YDEGEE. For the CDR3, the DNA is TGTGCCAGTAGCGACAGGGGGGTTGGAGGCTACACCTTC. Protein sequence: CASSDRGVGGYTF.

This clone was counted a single time. V is TRBV5-8 and J is TRBJ2-1; TRBD1 agrees at 7 bases. This CDR3 has 15 amino acids. V shed 4 bases, J shed 0 bases, and the junction held 4 bases outside the gene matches. Per the germline V gene, CDR1 is SGHTS and CDR2 is YDEGEE. Here the CDR3 DNA reads TGTGCCAGCAGCACCGGGGACAGCTCCTACAATGAGCAGTTCTTC. It is translated as CASSTGDSSYNEQFF.

This sequence joins TRBV5-6 and TRBJ1-2; D unresolved. Per germline, CDR1 SGHDT and CDR2 YYEEEE. V lost 0 bases to trimming and J lost 8 bases, with 14 bases between them. CDR3 length: 14 amino acids. CDR3 in DNA: TGTGCCAGCAGCTTGGACCCTAGACGGGGAGGCTACACCTTC. It specifies CASSLDPRRGGYTF.

The gene calls are TRBV9 and TRBJ1-2; a weak D match, TRBD1 (5 bases). This CDR3 is 11 amino acids long. CDR1 is SGDLS, CDR2 YYNGEE, per germline. The ends were cut back, 0 bases at V and 10 bases at J, with 7 bases in the middle. The chain's CDR3 is CASSVEDNYTF. In DNA form, the CDR3 reads TGTGCCAGCAGCGTAGAGGACAACTACACCTTC.

The gene calls are TRBV24-1 and TRBJ1-1; no clear D gene. The CDR3 length is 13 residues. The V and J ends lost 7 bases and 2 bases respectively, with 10 bases between them. Germline CDR1 and CDR2: KGHDR and SFDVKD. CDR3 region: CATRAGSNTEAFF. The CDR3 region has the DNA TGTGCCACCAGGGCGGGTTCCAACACTGAAGCTTTCTTT.

The rearrangement joins TRBV7-9 to TRBJ1-2; TRBD1 agrees at 7 bases. V lost 2 bases, J lost 4 bases, and 10 bases stayed unmatched. The length of the CDR3 is 16 residues. Germline loops: CDR1 SEHNR, CDR2 FQNEAQ (reference sequence). CDR3 nucleotides: TGTGCCAGCAGCTTAACCTCGGGACAGACCTTCTATGGCTACACCTTC. This encodes CASSLTSGQTFYGYTF.

This clone was seen only once. The chain recombines TRBV3-1 (or the pseudogene TRBV3-2) with TRBJ2-2, with 7 bases identical to TRBD2. Trimming took 6 bases from V and 0 from J; bases not matched to a gene: 7. Germline V gene data show CDR1 as LGHDT and CDR2 as YNNKEL (reference sequence). The CDR3 is 16 residues long. The CDR3: CASRAPGLSNTGELFF. CDR3 nucleotides: TGTGCCAGCAGGGCCCCGGGACTATCGAACACCGGGGAGCTGTTTTTT.

The CDR3, as DNA: TGTGCCAGCATCCTCGACAGGGCGGATGAGCAGTTCTTC. It is translated as CASILDRADEQFF. This chain connects TRBV5-4 to TRBJ2-1; 7 bases are shared with TRBD1. Germline V gene sequence: CDR1 SGHNT, CDR2 YYREEE (reference sequence). J lost 8 bases, V lost 6 bases, and 8 bases had no gene match. The CDR3 extends over 13 amino acids.

V usage is TRBV21-1 and J usage is TRBJ2-7; the listed D gene, TRBD2, was not tested against the DNA. TRBV21-1 is described as a pseudogene. The CDR3 has 12 residues. CDR3 residues: CASGSGSYEQYF. The CDR3 nucleotides read TGTGCAAGCGGGTCGGGCTCCTACGAGCAGTACTTC.

The rearrangement joins TRBV6-7 to TRBJ1-5; 7 bases are a match to TRBD1. TRBV6-7 is sorted into the ORF group, with uncertain function. The CDR3 totals 14 residues. Trimming removed 9 bases from V and 4 bases from J; junction bases left unmatched: 9. This chain's CDR3 is CASSGQVRNQPQHF. For the CDR3, the DNA is TGTGCCAGTTCCGGACAGGTAAGAAATCAGCCCCAGCATTTT.

The rearrangement uses TRBV5-1 and TRBJ2-1; 9 bases fit TRBD1. Per germline, CDR1 SGHRS and CDR2 YFSETQ. The trim removed 3 bases at V and 16 bases at J, leaving 11 bases unmatched. The CDR3 runs 13 residues. In nucleotides, the CDR3 is TGCGCCAGCAGCTCTGCGACGGGACAGGGCAGTTTCTTC. As protein: CASSSATGQGSFF.

This clone occurred once. This sequence joins TRBV12-3 or TRBV12-4 and TRBJ1-1; the match to TRBD1 covers 8 bases. V shed 4 bases and J 5 bases; nucleotides not matched to a gene: 3. The CDR3 is 13 residues long. The CDR3 loop is CASSSGGWTEAFF. The CDR3 DNA reads TGTGCCAGCAGTTCAGGGGGCTGGACTGAAGCTTTCTTT.